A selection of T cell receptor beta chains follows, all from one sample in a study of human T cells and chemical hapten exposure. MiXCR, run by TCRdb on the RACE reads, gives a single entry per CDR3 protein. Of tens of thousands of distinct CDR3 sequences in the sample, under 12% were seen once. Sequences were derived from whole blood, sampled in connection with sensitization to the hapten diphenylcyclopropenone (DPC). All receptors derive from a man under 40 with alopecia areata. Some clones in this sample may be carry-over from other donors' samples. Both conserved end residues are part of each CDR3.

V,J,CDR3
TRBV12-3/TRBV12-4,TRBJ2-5,CASSFLVETQYF
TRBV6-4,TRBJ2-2,CASSSTSAVGELFF
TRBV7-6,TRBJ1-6,CASSFGQGYNSPLHF
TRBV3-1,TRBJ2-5,CASSQLQETQYF
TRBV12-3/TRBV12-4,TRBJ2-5,CASSHYSPGREGRETQYF
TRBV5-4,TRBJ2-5,CASSLPGRGHQETQYF
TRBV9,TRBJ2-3,CASSSRPDRSSTDTQYF
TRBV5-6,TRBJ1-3,CASSLRDIRNTIYF
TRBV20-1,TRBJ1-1,CSARDLRGRPEAFF
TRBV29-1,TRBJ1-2,CSSTVANYGYTF
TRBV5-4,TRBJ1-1,CASSLAGVTEAFF
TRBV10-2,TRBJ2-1,CASWDLWGHNEQFF
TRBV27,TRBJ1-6,CASSLSHTSPNSPLHF
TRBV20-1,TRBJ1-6,CSARPRDDSPLHF
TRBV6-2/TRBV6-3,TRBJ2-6,CASTYGASAANGANVLTF
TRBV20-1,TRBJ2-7,CSAGTASYERYF
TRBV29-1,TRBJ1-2,CSVERHLEGYGYTF
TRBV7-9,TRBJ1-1,CASSPSPGQGAQDTEAFF
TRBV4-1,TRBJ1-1,CASSPHPSESNPTTLGSTEAFF
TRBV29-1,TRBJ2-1,CSVGLAGGHGSKFF
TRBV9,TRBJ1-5,CASSVGTGGAGGNQPQHF
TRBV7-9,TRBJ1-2,CASSLARGHLRGYTF
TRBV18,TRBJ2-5,CASSPLVLAGSQETQYF
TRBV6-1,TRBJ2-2,CASSAVASRITGELFF
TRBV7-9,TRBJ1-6,CASSPTRLGESYNSPLHF
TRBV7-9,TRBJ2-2,CASSPLSGTGELFF
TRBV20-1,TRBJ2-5,CSAPGTGETQYF
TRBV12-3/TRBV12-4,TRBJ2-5,CASSKREGRETQYF
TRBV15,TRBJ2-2,CATSRAGTGSGELFF
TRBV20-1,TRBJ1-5,CSAQQITGGAAQPQHF
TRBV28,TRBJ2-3,CASSRGQDEPDTQYF
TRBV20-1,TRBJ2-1,CSASSGGAWSNEQFF
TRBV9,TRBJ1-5,CASSMGPGNQPQHF
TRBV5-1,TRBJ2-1,CASSLVAGNEQFF
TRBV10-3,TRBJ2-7,CAILLDLSHSYEQYF
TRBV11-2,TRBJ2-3,CASSLAGRSTDTQYF
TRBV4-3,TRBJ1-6,CASSLINSPLHF
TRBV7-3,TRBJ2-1,CASSLRFSRSANEQFF
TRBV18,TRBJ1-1,CASSPIKQGGVLGTEAFF
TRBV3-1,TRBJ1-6,CASSPQPSGGSPLHF
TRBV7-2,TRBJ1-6,CASSLRGPLHF
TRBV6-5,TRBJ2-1,CASSLTSGVSSYNEQFF
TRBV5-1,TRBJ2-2,CASSLKGSPGELFF
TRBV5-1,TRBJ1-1,CASSLEQGYTEAFF
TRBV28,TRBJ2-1,CASSFDLGAPTEQFF
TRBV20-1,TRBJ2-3,CSARGSTSGITDTQYF
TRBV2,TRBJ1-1,CASSELGANTEAFF
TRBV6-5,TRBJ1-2,CASSSGLFGNYGYTF
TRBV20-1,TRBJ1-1,CSARRTGQRNTEAFF
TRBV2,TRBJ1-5,CASTRQWGAHQPQHF
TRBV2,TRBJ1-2,CASSDEGSGGYTF
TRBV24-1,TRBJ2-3,CATSESAYTDTQYF
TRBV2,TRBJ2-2,CASRTGNTGELFF
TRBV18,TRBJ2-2,CASSRPGTGKTGELFF
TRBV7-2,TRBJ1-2,CASSLGGARANYGYTF
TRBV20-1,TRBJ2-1,CSASRGQLRSYNEQFF
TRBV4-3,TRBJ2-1,CASSRHSGTSGSSNSYNEQFF
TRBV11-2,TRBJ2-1,CASSPPVGGVNPYNEQFF
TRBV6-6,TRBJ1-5,CASRDGQGQYQPQHF
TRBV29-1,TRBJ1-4,CSSMGWDEKLFF